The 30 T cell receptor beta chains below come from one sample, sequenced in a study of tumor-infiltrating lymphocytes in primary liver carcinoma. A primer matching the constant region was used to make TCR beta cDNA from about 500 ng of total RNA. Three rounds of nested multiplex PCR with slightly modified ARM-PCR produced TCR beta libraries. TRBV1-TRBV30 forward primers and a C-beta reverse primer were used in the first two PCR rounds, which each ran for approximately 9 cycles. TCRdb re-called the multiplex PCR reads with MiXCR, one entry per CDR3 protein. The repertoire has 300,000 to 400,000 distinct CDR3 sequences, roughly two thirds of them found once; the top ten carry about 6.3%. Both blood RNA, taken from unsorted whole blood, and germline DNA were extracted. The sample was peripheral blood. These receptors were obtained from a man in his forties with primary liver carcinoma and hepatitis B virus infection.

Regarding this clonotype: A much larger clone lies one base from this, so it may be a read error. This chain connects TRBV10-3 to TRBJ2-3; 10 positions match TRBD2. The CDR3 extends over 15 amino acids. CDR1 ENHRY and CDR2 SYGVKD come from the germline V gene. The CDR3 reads CAISELAGAGYTQCF. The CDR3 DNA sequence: TGTGCCATCAGTGAGCTAGCGGGAGCGGGATATACGCAGTGTTTT.

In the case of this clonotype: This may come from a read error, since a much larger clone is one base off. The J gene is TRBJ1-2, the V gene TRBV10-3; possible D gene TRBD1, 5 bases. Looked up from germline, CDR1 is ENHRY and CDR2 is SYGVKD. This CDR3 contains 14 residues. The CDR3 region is CAICDTGTFYGYTF. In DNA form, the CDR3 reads TGTGCCATCTGTGATACCGGGACCTTCTATGGCTACACCTTC.

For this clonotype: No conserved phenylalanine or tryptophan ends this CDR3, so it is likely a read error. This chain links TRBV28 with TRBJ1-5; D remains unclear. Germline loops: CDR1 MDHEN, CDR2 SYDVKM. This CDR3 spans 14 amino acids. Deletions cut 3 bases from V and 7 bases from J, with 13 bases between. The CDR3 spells CASSFIASTQPQHS. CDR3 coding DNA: TGTGCCAGCAGTTTTATTGCCAGTACACAGCCCCAGCATTCT.

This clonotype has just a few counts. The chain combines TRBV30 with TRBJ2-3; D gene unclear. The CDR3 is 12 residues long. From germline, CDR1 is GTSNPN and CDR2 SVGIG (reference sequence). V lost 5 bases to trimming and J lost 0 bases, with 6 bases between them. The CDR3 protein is CAWGVSTDTQYF. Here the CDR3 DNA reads TGTGCCTGGGGGGTTAGCACAGATACGCAGTATTTT.

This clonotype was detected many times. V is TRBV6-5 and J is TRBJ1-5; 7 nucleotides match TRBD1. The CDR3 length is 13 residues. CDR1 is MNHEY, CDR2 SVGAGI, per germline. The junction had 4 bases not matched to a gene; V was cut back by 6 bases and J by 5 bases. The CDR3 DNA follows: TGTGCCAGCAGCCTTGACAGGGATCAGCCCCAGCATTTT. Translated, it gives CASSLDRDQPQHF.

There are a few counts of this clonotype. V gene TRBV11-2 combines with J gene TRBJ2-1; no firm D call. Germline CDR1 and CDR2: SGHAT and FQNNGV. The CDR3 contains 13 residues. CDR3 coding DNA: TGTGTCATCAGCTTAGCCCCCCACAATGAGCAGTTCTTC. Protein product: CVISLAPHNEQFF.

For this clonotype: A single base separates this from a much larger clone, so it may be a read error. CDR3 amino acids: CAWGIGLYGYIF. CDR3 in DNA: TGTGCCTGGGGGATAGGACTTTATGGCTACATCTTC. The rearrangement uses TRBV30 and TRBJ1-2, with D uncertain. CDR3 length: 12 residues. Germline V gene lookup returns CDR1 GTSNPN and CDR2 SVGIG (reference sequence).

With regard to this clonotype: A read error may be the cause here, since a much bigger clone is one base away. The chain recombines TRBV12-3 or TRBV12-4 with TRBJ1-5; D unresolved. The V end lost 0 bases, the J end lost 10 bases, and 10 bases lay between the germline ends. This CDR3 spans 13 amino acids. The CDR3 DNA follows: TGTGCCAGCAGTTTAGCTGGTCATAGCCCCCAGCATTTT. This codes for CASSLAGHSPQHF.

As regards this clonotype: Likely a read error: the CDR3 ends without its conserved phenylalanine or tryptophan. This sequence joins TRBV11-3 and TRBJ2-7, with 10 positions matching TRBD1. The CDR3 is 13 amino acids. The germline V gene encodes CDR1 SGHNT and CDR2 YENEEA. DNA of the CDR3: TGTGCTAGCAGCTTTGGGACAGGGGACGAGCAGTACTGC. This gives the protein CASSFGTGDEQYC.

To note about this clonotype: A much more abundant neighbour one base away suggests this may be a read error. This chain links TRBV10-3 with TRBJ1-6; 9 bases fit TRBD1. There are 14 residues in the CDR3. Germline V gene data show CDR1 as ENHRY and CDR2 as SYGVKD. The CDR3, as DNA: TGTGGCATCAGGGGGGACAGGGAGAATTCACCCCTCCACTTT. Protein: CGIRGDRENSPLHF.

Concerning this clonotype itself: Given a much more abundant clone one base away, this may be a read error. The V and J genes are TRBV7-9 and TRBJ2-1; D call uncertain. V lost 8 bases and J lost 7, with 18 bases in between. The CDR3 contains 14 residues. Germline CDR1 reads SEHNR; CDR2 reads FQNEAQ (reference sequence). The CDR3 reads CASGLSQVVNEQFF. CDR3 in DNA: TGTGCCAGCGGTCTTTCGCAGGTTGTGAATGAGCAGTTCTTC. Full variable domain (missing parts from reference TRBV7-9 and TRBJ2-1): DTGVSQNPRHKITKRGQNVTFRCDPISEHNRLYWYRQTLGQGPEFLTYFQNEAQLEKSRLLSDRFSAERPKGSFSTLEIQRTEQGDSAMYLCASGLSQVVNEQFFGPGTRLTVL.

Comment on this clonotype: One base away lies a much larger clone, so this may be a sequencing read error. Here the CDR3 reads CANSRDTGKLFF. CDR3 sequence (DNA): TGTGCCAACTCCAGGGACACCGGGAAGCTGTTTTTT. This chain connects TRBV5-4 to TRBJ2-2, with a weak D call TRBD1 (6 bases). The germline gives CDR1 SGHNT, CDR2 YYREEE (reference sequence). The CDR3 runs 12 residues.

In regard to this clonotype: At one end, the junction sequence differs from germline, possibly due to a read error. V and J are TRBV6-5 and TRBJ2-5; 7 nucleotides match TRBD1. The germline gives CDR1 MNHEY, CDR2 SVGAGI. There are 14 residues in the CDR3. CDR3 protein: CTSSLQGSQEAQYF. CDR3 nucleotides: TGTACCAGCAGCCTACAGGGGTCCCAAGAGGCCCAGTACTTC.

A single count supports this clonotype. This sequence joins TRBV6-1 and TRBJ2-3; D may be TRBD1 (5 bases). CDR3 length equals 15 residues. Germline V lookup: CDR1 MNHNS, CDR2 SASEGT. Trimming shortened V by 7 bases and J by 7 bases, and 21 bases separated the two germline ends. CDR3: CASKLPQIQGNTQYF. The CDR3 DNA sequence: TGTGCCAGCAAGTTACCGCAAATTCAGGGAAATACGCAGTATTTT.

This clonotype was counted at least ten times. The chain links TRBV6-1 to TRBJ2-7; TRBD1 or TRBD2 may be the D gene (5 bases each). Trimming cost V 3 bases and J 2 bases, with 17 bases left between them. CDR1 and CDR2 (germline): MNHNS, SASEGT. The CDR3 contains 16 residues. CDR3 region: CASSDPPGRNTYEQYF. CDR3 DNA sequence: TGTGCCAGCAGTGATCCCCCGGGACGGAACACCTACGAGCAGTACTTC.

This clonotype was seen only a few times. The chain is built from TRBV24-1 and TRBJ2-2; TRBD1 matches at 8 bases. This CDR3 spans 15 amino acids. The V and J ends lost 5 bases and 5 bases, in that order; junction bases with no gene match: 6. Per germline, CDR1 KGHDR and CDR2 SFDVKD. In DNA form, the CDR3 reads TGTGCCACCAGTGGCCTTGACAGGGGTACCGGGGAGCTGTTTTTT. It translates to CATSGLDRGTGELFF.

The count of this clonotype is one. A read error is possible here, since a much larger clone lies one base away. The CDR3 loop is CTSSGRSDPNTDTQYF. CDR3 DNA: TGTACCAGCAGCGGTCGCTCAGACCCCAACACAGATACGCAGTATTTT. V gene TRBV6-6 combines with J gene TRBJ2-3, with TRBD2 as a possible D gene (5 bases). The CDR3 contains 16 residues. The germline gives CDR1 MNHNY, CDR2 SVGAGI (reference sequence).

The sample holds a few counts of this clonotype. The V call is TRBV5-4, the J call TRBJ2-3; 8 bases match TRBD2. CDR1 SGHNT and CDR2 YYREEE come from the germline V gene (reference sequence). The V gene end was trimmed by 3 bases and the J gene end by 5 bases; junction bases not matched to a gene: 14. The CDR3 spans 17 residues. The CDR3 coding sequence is TGTGCCAGCAGCTCCTGGAGGGGAGCGGGAGTAAAAGATACGCAGTATTTT. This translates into CASSSWRGAGVKDTQYF.

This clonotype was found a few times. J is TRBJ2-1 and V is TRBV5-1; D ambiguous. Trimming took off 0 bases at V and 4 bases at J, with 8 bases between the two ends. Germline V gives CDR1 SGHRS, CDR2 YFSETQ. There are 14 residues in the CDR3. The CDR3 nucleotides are TGCGCCAGCAGCTTGGCTGGGGATTACAATGAGCAGTTCTTC. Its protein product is CASSLAGDYNEQFF.

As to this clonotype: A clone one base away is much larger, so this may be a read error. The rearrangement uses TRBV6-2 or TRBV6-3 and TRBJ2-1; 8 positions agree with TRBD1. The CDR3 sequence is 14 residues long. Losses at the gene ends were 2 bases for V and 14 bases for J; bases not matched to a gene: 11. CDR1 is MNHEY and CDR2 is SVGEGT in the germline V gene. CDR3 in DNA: TGTGCCAGCAGTTACGGAGGCAGGGGGCGCGTGAAGTTCTTC. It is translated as CASSYGGRGRVKFF.

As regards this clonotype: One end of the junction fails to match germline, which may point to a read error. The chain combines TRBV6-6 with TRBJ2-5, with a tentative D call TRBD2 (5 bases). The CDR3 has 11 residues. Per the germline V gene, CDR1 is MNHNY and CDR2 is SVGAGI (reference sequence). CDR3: CASSPGESQYF. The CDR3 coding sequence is TGTGCCAGCAGTCCCGGGGAGAGCCAGTACTTC.

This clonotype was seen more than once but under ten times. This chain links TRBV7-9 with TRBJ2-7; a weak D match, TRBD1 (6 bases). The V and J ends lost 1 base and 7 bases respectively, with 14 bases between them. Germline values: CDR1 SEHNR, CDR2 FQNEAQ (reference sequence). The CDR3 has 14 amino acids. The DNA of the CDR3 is TGTGCCAGCAGCTTAGGAGCGACAGGACGTGAGCAGTACTTC. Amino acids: CASSLGATGREQYF. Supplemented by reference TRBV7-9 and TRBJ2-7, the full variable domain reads DTGVSQNPRHKITKRGQNVTFRCDPISEHNRLYWYRQTLGQGPEFLTYFQNEAQLEKSRLLSDRFSAERPKGSFSTLEIQRTEQGDSAMYLCASSLGATGREQYFGPGTRLTVT.

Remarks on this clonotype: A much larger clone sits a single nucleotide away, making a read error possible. The CDR3 nucleotides read TGTGCCAGCAGTGAATATCTAGCGGGAGGGCATCGGGATACGCAGTATTTT. Translation: CASSEYLAGGHRDTQYF. This rearrangement joins TRBV6-1 to TRBJ2-3; TRBD2 matches at 12 bases. The CDR3 loop spans 17 amino acids. Germline CDR1 is MNHNS and CDR2 is SASEGT. V was pared by 2 bases and J by 6 bases, with 9 bases of the junction left unmatched.

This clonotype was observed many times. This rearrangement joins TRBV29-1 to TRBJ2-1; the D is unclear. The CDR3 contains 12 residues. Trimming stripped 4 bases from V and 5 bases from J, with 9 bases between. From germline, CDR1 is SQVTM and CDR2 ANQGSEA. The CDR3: CSVGSPHNEQFF. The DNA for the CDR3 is TGCAGCGTTGGCTCACCCCACAATGAGCAGTTCTTC.

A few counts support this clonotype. The CDR3 loop is CASSTGQGAGYEQYF. CDR3 DNA sequence: TGCGCCAGCAGCACCGGACAGGGGGCAGGCTACGAGCAGTACTTC. V and J are TRBV5-1 and TRBJ2-7; 11 bases line up with TRBD1. Per germline, CDR1 SGHRS and CDR2 YFSETQ. V lost 4 bases to trimming and J lost 3 bases; unmatched junction nucleotides: 6. This CDR3 is built from 15 residues.

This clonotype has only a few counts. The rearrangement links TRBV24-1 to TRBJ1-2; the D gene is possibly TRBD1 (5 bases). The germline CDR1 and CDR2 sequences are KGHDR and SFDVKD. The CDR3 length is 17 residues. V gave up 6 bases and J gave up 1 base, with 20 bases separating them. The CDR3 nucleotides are TGTGCCACCAGTCTAGAGAGGCGGTGGGGGAATAACTATGGCTACACCTTC. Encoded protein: CATSLERRWGNNYGYTF.

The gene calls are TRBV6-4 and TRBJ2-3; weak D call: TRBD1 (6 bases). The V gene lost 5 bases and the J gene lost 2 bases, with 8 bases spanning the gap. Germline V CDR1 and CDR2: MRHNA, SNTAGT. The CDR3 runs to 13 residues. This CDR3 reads CASSQGPTDTQYF. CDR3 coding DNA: TGTGCCAGCAGTCAGGGGCCCACAGATACGCAGTATTTT.

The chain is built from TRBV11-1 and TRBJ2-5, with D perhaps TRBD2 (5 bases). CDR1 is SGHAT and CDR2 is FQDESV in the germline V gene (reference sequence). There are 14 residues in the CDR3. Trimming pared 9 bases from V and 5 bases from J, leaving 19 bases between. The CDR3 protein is CASGGEVEVETQYF. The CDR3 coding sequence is TGTGCCAGTGGTGGAGAGGTGGAGGTGGAGACCCAGTACTTC.

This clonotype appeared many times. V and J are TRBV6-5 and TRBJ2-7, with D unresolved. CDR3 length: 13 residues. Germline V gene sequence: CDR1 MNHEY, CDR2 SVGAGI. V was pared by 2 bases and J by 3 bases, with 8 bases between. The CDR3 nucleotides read TGTGCCAGCAGTTACCGCTCACGCTACGAGCAGTACTTC. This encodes CASSYRSRYEQYF.

CDR3 DNA: TGTGCCATCAGTGAGAGAGGGGTCGAGCAGTACTTC. This translates into CAISERGVEQYF. The chain is built from TRBV10-3 and TRBJ2-7; D may be TRBD1 or TRBD2 (5 bases each). Germline V lookup: CDR1 ENHRY, CDR2 SYGVKD. CDR3 length equals 12 residues. V dropped 2 bases and J dropped 6 bases, with 8 bases sitting between them.